This T cell receptor beta chain was recovered during a study of cytomegalovirus exposure and HLA in healthy donors. The CDR3 is 15 residues long. The V gene lost 0 bases and the J gene lost 4 bases, with 12 bases spanning the gap. Germline values: CDR1 MNHEY, CDR2 SVGAGI. PCR primers comprised 60 Vbeta and 13 Jbeta primers. Clones were read by immunoSEQ multiplex PCR, and TCRdb kept only the in-frame ones, dropping some. The table records about 150,000 clones, approximately 81% of them present only once. Findings and limits, study-wide: Earlier results showed most TCR beta V segments being productive about 87% or about 30% of the time. Later on, an analysis found that several of the most significant clusters appeared to be linked to common viral pathogens, which included parvovirus B19.

A remark on this clone: The target antigen is unknown.

The sample was PBMCs. This sequence joins TRBV6-5 and TRBJ1-2, with D possibly TRBD1 on 5 matching bases. The source of this sequence is a young man in good health and CMV-seronegative. As DNA, the CDR3 is TGTGCCAGCAGTTACTCTGGGGGGGGATTCTATGGCTACACCTTC. Protein product: CASSYSGGGFYGYTF.